This T cell receptor beta chain was sequenced for a study of regulatory dendritic cells for organ transplantation. Study at large: Regulatory dendritic cells were monocyte-derived, receiving vitamin D3 on days 0 and 4 and IL-10 on day 4.

The study, taken as a whole, reports: Regulatory dendritic cells appeared to expand memory CD8+ clones less than mature ones.

Allogeneic regulatory or mature dendritic cells were co-cultured for 5 days with CFSE-labeled sorted T cells at 1:10. Repertoires were generated with immunoSEQ multiplex PCR, while TCRdb's copy carries only in-frame clones and drops some. The profile shows more than 9,500 clones, under 90% of them singletons. For this clone: Its antigen is unidentified.

V lost 0 bases, J lost 2 bases, and 13 bases lay in between. The CDR3 is made up of 16 amino acids. CDR1 MNHEY and CDR2 SVGAGI come from the germline V gene. Sequenced: naive CD8+ T cells from blood cultured with dendritic cells. Subset meaning: CD45RA+ naive T cells. The chain is built from TRBV6-5 and TRBJ1-2; D is undetermined. The receptor's source is a human donor in good health. CDR3 DNA: TGTGCCAGCAGTTACTCGACGGGCAGAGGGAACTATGGCTACACCTTC. Its protein product is CASSYSTGRGNYGYTF.